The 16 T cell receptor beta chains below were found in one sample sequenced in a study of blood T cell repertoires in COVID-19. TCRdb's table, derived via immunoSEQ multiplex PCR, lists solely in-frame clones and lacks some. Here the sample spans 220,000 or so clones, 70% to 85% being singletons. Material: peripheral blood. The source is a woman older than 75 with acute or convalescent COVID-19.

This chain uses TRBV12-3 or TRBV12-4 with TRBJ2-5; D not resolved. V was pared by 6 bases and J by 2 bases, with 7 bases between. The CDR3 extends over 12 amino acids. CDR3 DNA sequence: TGTGCCAGCAGGTCGAGGCAAGAGACCCAGTACTTC. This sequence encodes CASRSRQETQYF.

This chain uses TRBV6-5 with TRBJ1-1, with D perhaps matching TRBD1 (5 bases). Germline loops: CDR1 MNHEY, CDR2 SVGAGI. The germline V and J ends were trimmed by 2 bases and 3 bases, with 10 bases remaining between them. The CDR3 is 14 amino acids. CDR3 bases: TGTGCCAGCAGTTACCGGCAGGGTGACACTGAAGCTTTCTTT. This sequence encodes CASSYRQGDTEAFF.

For the CDR3, the DNA is TGTGCCAGCAGCCAAGGATTGGGGGGAAACACTGAAGCTTTCTTT. This translates into CASSQGLGGNTEAFF. This rearrangement joins TRBV9 to TRBJ1-1; D is possibly TRBD1 (5 bases). The CDR3 contains 15 residues. Germline assignment: CDR1 SGDLS and CDR2 YYNGEE. With 4 bases removed from V and 2 bases from J, the gap between germline ends came to 15 bases.

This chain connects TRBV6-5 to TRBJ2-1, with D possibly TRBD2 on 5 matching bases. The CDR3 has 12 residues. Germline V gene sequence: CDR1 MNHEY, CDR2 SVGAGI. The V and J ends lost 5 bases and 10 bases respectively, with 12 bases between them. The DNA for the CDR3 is TGTGCCAGCAGTAACGGCCGGGGAGAGCAGTTCTTC. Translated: CASSNGRGEQFF.

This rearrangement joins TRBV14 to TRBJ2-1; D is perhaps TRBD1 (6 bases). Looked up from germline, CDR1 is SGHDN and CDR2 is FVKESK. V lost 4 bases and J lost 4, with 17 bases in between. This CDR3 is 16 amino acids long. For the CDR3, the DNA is TGTGCCAGCAGCCGACTCTTAAGGACAGCTTACAATGAGCAGTTCTTC. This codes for CASSRLLRTAYNEQFF.

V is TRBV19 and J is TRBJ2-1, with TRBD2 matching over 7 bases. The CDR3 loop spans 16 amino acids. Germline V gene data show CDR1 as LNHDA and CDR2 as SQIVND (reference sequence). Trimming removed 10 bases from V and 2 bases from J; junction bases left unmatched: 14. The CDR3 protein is CATKRGASGTYNEQFF. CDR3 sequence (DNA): TGTGCCACCAAACGCGGGGCTAGCGGAACCTACAATGAGCAGTTCTTC.

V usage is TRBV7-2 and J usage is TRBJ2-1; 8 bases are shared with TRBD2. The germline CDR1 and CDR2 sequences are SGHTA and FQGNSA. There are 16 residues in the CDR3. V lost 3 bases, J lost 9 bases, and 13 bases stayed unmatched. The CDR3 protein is CASSLPRPGGAVEQFF. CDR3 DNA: TGTGCCAGCAGCTTGCCCCGCCCCGGGGGGGCGGTTGAGCAGTTCTTC.

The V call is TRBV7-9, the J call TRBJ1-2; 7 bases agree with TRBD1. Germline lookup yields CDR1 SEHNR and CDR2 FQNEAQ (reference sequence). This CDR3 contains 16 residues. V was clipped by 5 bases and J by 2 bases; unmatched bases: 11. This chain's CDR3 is CASSIGHSGGNYGYTF. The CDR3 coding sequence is TGTGCCAGCAGCATTGGGCATTCAGGGGGAAACTATGGCTACACCTTC.

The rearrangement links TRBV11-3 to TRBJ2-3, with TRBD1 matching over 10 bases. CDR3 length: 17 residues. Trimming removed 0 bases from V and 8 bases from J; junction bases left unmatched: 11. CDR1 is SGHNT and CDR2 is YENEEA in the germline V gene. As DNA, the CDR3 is TGTGCCAGCAGCTTAGACTTAGCCGGGACAGGGGATCCTACGCAGTATTTT. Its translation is CASSLDLAGTGDPTQYF.

Written as DNA, the CDR3 is TGTGCCAGCAGCTTCGGACTAGCTGATACGCAGTATTTT. Translation: CASSFGLADTQYF. The V and J genes are TRBV7-9 and TRBJ2-3, with 8 nucleotides matching TRBD2. The CDR3 totals 13 residues. Trimming removed 3 bases from V and 6 bases from J; junction bases left unmatched: 2. Germline V gene sequence: CDR1 SEHNR, CDR2 FQNEAQ (reference sequence).

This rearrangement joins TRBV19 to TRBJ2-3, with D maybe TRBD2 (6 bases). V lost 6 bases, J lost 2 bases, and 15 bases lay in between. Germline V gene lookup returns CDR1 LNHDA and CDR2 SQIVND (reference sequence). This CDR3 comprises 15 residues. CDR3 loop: CASRPGLRATDTQYF. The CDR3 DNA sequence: TGTGCCAGTAGGCCGGGACTGCGCGCCACAGATACGCAGTATTTT.

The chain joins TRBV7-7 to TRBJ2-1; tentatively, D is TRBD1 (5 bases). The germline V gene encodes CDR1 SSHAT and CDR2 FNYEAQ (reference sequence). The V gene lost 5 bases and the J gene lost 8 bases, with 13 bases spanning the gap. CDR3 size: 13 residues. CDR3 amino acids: CASSPQGPHEQFF. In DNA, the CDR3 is TGTGCCAGCAGCCCCCAGGGCCCCCATGAGCAGTTCTTC.

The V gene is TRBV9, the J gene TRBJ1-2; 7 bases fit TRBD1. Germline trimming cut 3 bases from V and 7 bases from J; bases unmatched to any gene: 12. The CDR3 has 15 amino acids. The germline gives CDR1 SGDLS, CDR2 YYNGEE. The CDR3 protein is CASSAPGQPWGGYTF. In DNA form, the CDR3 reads TGTGCCAGCAGCGCACCGGGACAGCCTTGGGGTGGCTACACCTTC.

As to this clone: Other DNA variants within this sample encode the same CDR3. CDR3 protein: CASSSDRGETQYF. CDR3 in DNA: TGTGCCAGCAGCTCGGACAGGGGAGAGACCCAGTACTTC. This chain uses TRBV11-2 with TRBJ2-5; 9 positions agree with TRBD1. V shed 4 bases and J 4 bases; nucleotides not matched to a gene: 1. Looked up from germline, CDR1 is SGHAT and CDR2 is FQNNGV. CDR3 size: 13 residues.

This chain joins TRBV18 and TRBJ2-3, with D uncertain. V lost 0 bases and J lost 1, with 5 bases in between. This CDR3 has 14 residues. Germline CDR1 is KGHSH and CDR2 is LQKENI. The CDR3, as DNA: TGTGCCAGCTCACCACCTGGAGGCACAGATACGCAGTATTTT. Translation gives CASSPPGGTDTQYF.

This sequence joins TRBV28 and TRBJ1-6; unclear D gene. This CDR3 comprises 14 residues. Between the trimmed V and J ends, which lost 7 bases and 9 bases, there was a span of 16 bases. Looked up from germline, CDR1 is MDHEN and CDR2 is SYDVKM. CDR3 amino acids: CASTDYDAGSPLHF. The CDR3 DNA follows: TGTGCCAGCACCGATTATGACGCGGGTTCACCCCTCCACTTT.